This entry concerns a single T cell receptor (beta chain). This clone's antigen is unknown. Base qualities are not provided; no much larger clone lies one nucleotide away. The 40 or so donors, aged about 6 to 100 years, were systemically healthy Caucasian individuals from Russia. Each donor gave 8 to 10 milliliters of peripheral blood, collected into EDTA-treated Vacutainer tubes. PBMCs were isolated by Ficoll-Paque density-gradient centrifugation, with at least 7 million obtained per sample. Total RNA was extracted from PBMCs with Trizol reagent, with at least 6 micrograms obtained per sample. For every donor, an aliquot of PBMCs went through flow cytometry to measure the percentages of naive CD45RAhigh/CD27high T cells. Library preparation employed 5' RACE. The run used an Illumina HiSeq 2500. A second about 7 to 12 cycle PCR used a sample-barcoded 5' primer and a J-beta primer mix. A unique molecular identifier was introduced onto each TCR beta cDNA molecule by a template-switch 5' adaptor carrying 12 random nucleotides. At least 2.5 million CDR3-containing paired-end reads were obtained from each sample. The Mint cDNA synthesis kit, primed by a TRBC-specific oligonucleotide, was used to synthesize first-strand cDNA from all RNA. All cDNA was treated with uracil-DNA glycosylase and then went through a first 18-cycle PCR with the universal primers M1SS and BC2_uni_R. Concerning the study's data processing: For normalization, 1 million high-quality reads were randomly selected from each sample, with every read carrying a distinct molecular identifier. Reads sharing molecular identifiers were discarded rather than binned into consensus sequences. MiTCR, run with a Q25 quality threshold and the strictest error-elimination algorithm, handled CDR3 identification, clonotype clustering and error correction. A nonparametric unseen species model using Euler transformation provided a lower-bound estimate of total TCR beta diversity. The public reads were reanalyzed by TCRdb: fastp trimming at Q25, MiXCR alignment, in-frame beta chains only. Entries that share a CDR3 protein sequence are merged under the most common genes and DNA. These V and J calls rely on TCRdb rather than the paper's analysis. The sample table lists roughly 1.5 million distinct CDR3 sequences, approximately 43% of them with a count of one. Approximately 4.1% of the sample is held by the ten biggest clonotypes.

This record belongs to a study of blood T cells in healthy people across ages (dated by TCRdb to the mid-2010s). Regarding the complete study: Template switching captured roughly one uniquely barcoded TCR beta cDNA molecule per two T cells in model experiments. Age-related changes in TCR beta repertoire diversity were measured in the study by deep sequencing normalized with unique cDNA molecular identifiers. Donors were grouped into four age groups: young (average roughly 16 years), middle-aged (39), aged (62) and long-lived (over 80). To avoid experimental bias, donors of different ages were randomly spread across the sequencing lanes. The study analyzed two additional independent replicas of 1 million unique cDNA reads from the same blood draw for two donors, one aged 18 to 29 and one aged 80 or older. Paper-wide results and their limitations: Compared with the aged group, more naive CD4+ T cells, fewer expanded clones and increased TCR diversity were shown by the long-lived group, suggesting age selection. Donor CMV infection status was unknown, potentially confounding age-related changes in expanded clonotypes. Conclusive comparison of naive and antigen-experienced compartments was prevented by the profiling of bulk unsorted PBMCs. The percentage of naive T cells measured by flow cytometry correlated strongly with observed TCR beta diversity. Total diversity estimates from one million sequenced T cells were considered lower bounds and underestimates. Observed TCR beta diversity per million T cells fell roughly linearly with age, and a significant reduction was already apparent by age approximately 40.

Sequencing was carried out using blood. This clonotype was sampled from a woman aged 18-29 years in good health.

Here is the DNA: TGCAGTGCTGGGGCAAGGAGCGGGAGCTCCTACAATGAGCAGTTCTTC. This sequence encodes CSAGARSGSSYNEQFF. This sequence uses TRBV20-1 and TRBJ2-1; 8 middle bases align to TRBD2. The CDR3 goes from the cysteine to the phenylalanine over 16 residues. The kept DNA is CDR3 alone, 48 bases in frame from the first base. Based on the germline V gene (reference sequence), the CDR1 and CDR2 sequences are DFQATT and SNEGSKA. Trimming leaves V shorter by 5 bases and J shorter by 0 bases, with the junction holding 9 bases beyond the gene matches.